Below are 19 T cell receptor beta chains sequenced from a single sample in a study of blood T cell repertoires in COVID-19. Here immunoSEQ multiplex PCR was the method, and the copy in TCRdb shows in-frame clones only, minus some. The sample includes 130,000 to 150,000 clones, 80% to 90% seen only once; the top ten take 3% to 3.5%. Sample: peripheral blood. These receptors were taken from a woman aged 55-70 years with active COVID-19.

The chain carries TRBV7-2 and TRBJ1-3; D remains unclear. CDR3 length: 15 residues. V shed 5 bases and J shed 0 bases, with 11 bases lying between them. Germline loops: CDR1 SGHTA, CDR2 FQGNSA. CDR3 bases: TGTGCCAGCAGCCTCTCGGGTAACTCTGGAAACACCATATATTTT. This codes for CASSLSGNSGNTIYF.

This clone was picked up a small number of times. V gene TRBV18 combines with J gene TRBJ1-5, with D uncertain. Germline CDR1 reads KGHSH; CDR2 reads LQKENI. This CDR3 has 13 residues. V was trimmed by 3 bases and J by 4 bases, leaving 7 bases between them. CDR3 nucleotide sequence: TGTGCCAGCTCACCTACGGGGAATCAGCCCCAGCATTTT. Residues: CASSPTGNQPQHF.

In nucleotides, the CDR3 is TGTGCCAGCAGCTTGCGCCCAGAGGATGAAAAACTGTTTTTT. This encodes CASSLRPEDEKLFF. The rearrangement links TRBV5-5 to TRBJ1-4; no firm D call. Trimming stripped 1 base from V and 6 bases from J, with 10 bases between. This CDR3 is 14 amino acids long. The germline V gene has CDR1 SGHKS and CDR2 YYEKEE (reference sequence).

The chain combines TRBV13 with TRBJ2-7; the D gene is possibly TRBD1 (6 bases). The CDR3 totals 14 residues. V dropped 5 bases and J dropped 7 bases, with 18 bases sitting between them. Germline CDR1 is PRHDT and CDR2 is FYEKMQ (reference sequence). CDR3 sequence: CASSPTGSRLEQYF. CDR3 sequence (DNA): TGTGCCAGCAGCCCCACAGGGAGTCGGCTTGAGCAGTACTTC.

The J gene is TRBJ2-2, the V gene TRBV18, with 12 bases aligning to TRBD2. The CDR3 runs 18 residues. V shed 1 base, J shed 0 bases, and the junction held 3 bases outside the gene matches. Germline assignment: CDR1 KGHSH and CDR2 LQKENI. CDR3 bases: TGTGCCAGCTCACCACTCGGACTAGCGGGATCGAACACCGGGGAGCTGTTTTTT. Protein product: CASSPLGLAGSNTGELFF.

The rearrangement uses TRBV7-2 and TRBJ2-7, with 8 positions matching TRBD1. This CDR3 spans 15 amino acids. The germline gives CDR1 SGHTA, CDR2 FQGNSA. The J segment lost 5 bases and the V segment lost 3 bases, leaving 9 bases of the junction unmatched. Here the CDR3 reads CASSFKARGLNEQYF. For the CDR3, the DNA is TGTGCCAGCAGCTTTAAGGCCAGGGGGCTTAACGAGCAGTACTTC.

CDR3 in DNA: TGTGCCAGCAGCCCCCGGACTACCTATGGCTACACCTTC. Its translation: CASSPRTTYGYTF. The chain carries TRBV7-9 and TRBJ1-2; D ambiguous. CDR3 size: 13 residues. The V gene lost 5 bases and the J gene lost 4 bases, with 11 bases spanning the gap. Germline CDR1 is SEHNR and CDR2 is FQNEAQ (reference sequence).

V usage is TRBV28 and J usage is TRBJ2-3, with 8 bases fitting TRBD1. With 5 bases clipped from V and 5 bases from J, the junction kept 9 bases outside the gene matches. The CDR3 is 15 residues long. CDR1 is MDHEN and CDR2 is SYDVKM in the germline V gene. The CDR3 DNA reads TGTGCCAGCAGTCCACGACAGGGGCAGGGAGATACGCAGTATTTT. Its protein is CASSPRQGQGDTQYF.

Note on this clone: The junction and the germline gene differ at one end; a read error may be behind it. The rearrangement uses TRBV20-1 and TRBJ2-7; D gene uncertain. The CDR3 totals 11 residues. CDR1 and CDR2 from the germline V gene are DFQATT and SNEGSKA (reference sequence). The CDR3 region is CSAREETFTSF. The CDR3 DNA reads as TGCAGTGCTAGAGAGGAGACTTTCACCTCCTTC.

This chain links TRBV27 with TRBJ2-7; 7 nucleotides agree with TRBD2. Germline trimming cut 3 bases from V and 2 bases from J; bases unmatched to any gene: 10. The CDR3 consists of 16 residues. Germline V gene lookup returns CDR1 MNHEY and CDR2 SMNVEV (reference sequence). The CDR3 spells CASSFLTASGTYEQYF. The DNA of the CDR3 is TGTGCCAGCAGTTTCCTGACGGCTAGCGGTACCTACGAGCAGTACTTC.

This rearrangement joins TRBV5-4 to TRBJ2-1; D gene ambiguous. From germline, CDR1 is SGHNT and CDR2 YYREEE (reference sequence). The germline V and J ends were trimmed by 4 bases and 6 bases, with 11 bases remaining between them. The CDR3 is made up of 13 amino acids. The CDR3 sequence: CASSKTGGNEQFF. The CDR3 bases are TGTGCCAGCAGCAAGACCGGCGGCAATGAGCAGTTCTTC.

This chain joins TRBV5-8 and TRBJ2-7; 8 bases align to TRBD1. Trimming cost V 4 bases and J 3 bases; bases outside gene matches: 6. Per germline, CDR1 SGHTS and CDR2 YDEGEE. This CDR3 region has 14 residues. This chain's CDR3 is CASSPGQVNYEQYF. CDR3 nucleotide sequence: TGTGCCAGCAGCCCGGGACAGGTCAACTACGAGCAGTACTTC.

The chain joins TRBV9 to TRBJ2-5; D possibly corresponds to TRBD2 (6 bases). Germline CDR1 SGDLS, CDR2 YYNGEE. V was pared by 0 bases and J by 11 bases, with 20 bases between. The CDR3 is made up of 15 amino acids. CDR3 protein: CASSVEPAGHYIQYF. The CDR3 DNA is TGTGCCAGCAGCGTAGAGCCAGCGGGCCACTACATACAGTACTTC. Combining the CDR3 with reference TRBV9 and TRBJ2-5 gives the whole variable domain DSGVTQTPKHLITATGQRVTLRCSPRSGDLSVYWYQQSLDQGLQFLIQYYNGEERAKGNILERFSAQQFPDLHSELNLSSLELGDSALYFCASSVEPAGHYIQYFGPGTRLLVL.

This clone was observed a handful of times. CDR3 protein: CASSPPGVAGAGEQYF. CDR3 DNA: TGTGCCAGCAGCCCCCCGGGGGTAGCGGGAGCTGGCGAGCAGTACTTC. V is TRBV7-8 and J is TRBJ2-7; 9 nucleotides align to TRBD2. The CDR3 spans 16 residues. The germline V gene encodes CDR1 SGHVS and CDR2 FQNEAQ. With 5 bases clipped from V and 6 bases from J, the junction kept 14 bases outside the gene matches.

The gene calls are TRBV7-3 and TRBJ2-1, with 8 bases matching TRBD2. Germline V gene sequence: CDR1 SGHTA, CDR2 FQGTGA. The CDR3 contains 16 residues. Trimming at V came to 6 bases and at J to 0 bases, leaving 7 bases not matched to a gene. Here the CDR3 reads CASSLLAADSYNEQFF. The CDR3 bases are TGTGCCAGCAGTCTACTAGCGGCCGACTCCTACAATGAGCAGTTCTTC.

The table lists this clone with a few counts. V usage is TRBV7-3 and J usage is TRBJ2-2; D perhaps matches TRBD1 (5 bases). The V and J ends lost 4 bases and 6 bases respectively, with 15 bases between them. The germline V gene encodes CDR1 SGHTA and CDR2 FQGTGA. The CDR3 totals 15 residues. For the CDR3, the DNA is TGTGCCAGCAGCTCTAAGACAGCCGGAGCCGGGGAGCTGTTTTTT. Encoded protein: CASSSKTAGAGELFF.

The CDR3: CASSLGPGGGHPTDTQYF. The DNA of the CDR3 is TGTGCCAGCAGTTTAGGGCCTGGGGGGGGCCATCCCACAGATACGCAGTATTTT. The rearrangement joins TRBV28 to TRBJ2-3; D is perhaps TRBD2 (7 bases). Germline V lookup: CDR1 MDHEN, CDR2 SYDVKM. The CDR3 consists of 18 residues. Deletions cut 2 bases from V and 2 bases from J, with 20 bases between.

The chain joins TRBV7-9 to TRBJ1-6; TRBD1 might be the D (5 bases). This CDR3 spans 15 amino acids. V lost 1 base to trimming and J lost 6 bases, with 10 bases between them. Germline V gene lookup returns CDR1 SEHNR and CDR2 FQNEAQ (reference sequence). The CDR3 DNA reads TGTGCCAGCAGCTTAGGGGGGGGGACTAATTCACCCCTCCACTTT. It codes for CASSLGGGTNSPLHF.

A word on this clone: Other DNA sequences in this sample translate to the same CDR3. The chain joins TRBV27 to TRBJ2-1, with 11 bases fitting TRBD1. Unmatched junction bases numbered 9, after V lost 5 bases and J lost 6 bases. Germline CDR1 is MNHEY and CDR2 is SMNVEV (reference sequence). The CDR3 is made up of 16 amino acids. CDR3 nucleotides: TGTGCCAGCAGTCTACCCTCCGGGACAGGGGGCAATGAGCAGTTCTTC. It yields the protein CASSLPSGTGGNEQFF.